This TCR beta chain originates from a study of blood T cells in healthy people across ages. Study-wide points: The study could not conclusively compare naive and antigen-experienced cells, given its unsorted PBMCs. Diversity estimates drawn from one million T cells were deemed underestimates.

Donor samples were obtained from healthy Caucasian individuals from Russia, aged 6 to 90. Each sample used at least 6.5 million PBMCs. As concerns this clonotype: Antigen specificity is unknown.

PCR was performed a second time for about 7 to 12 cycles using a sample-barcoded 5' primer and a J-beta primer mix. MiXCR, applied by TCRdb to the 5' RACE reads, yields one record per CDR3 protein. The data show about 1.8 million distinct CDR3 sequences, around 50% seen once. The germline V gene has CDR1 DFQATT and CDR2 SNEGSKA (reference sequence). The CDR3 is made up of 13 amino acids. V was pared by 5 bases and J by 3 bases, with 11 bases between. Sequenced material: blood. The receptor was derived from a middle-aged woman in good health. The genes are TRBV20-1 and TRBJ2-1; either TRBD1 or TRBD2 may supply D (5 bases each). CDR3 nucleotides: TGCAGTGCTCTACGGGGCTTCTACAATGAGCAGTTCTTC. It translates to CSALRGFYNEQFF.